The T cell receptor (beta chain) under discussion was sequenced for a study of blood T cell repertoires in COVID-19. Overall study context: Samples of COVID-19 (acute and convalescent) were obtained from the United States, Italy and Spain.

Authors' processing steps: For nucleated cells, counts were estimated from reference gene primer amplification. The data were produced by immunoSEQ multiplex PCR, yet TCRdb's version contains in-frame clones alone and is incomplete. The DNA gave D and trimming, while V, J and clone size come from that table. The data hold about 62,000 clones, with 75% to 90% observed a single time. The sample consisted of peripheral blood. This clonotype originated in a woman of 80 years or more with acute or convalescent COVID-19.

The CDR3 spells CASSQEGGTGPEQYF. In nucleotides, the CDR3 is TGTGCCAGCAGCCAAGAAGGCGGGACAGGGCCCGAGCAGTACTTC. This chain links TRBV3-1 (or the pseudogene TRBV3-2) with TRBJ2-7; 9 bases are shared with TRBD1. V shed 0 bases and J 6 bases; nucleotides not matched to a gene: 6. Germline assignment: CDR1 LGHDT and CDR2 YNNKEL (reference sequence). This CDR3 spans 15 amino acids.